This T cell receptor (beta chain) is from a study of vaccination and CD4 T cells after COVID-19. Whole-study results and caveats: Convalescent patients' vaccine-specific clones were spike mono-reactive in 304 of 307 cases. Median numbers of SARS-CoV-2-reactive clonotypes increased from 21 to 38 (not a significant change).

Details on this clonotype: The antigen remains unidentified.

Indicated treatment: roughly 11-day PBMC culture with coronavirus spike peptide pools or control peptides (ViraFEST assay). The V gene lost 0 bases and the J gene lost 5 bases, with 16 bases spanning the gap. The CDR3 length is 16 residues. CDR1 is SEHNR and CDR2 is FQNEAQ in the germline V gene (reference sequence). Cultured CD4+ T cells had their DNA profiled by the Oncomine TCR Beta short-read assay. TCRdb ran MiXCR on the PCR reads and lists one entry per CDR3 protein. The sample holds some 13,000 distinct CDR3 sequences; about 40% are singletons and the top ten take under 15%. The chain couples TRBV7-9 to TRBJ2-5; possibly TRBD1 for D (6 bases). The TCR originated in a human donor who had recovered from COVID-19. Sequenced material: CD4+ T cells from blood, cultured in vitro. The CDR3 coding sequence is TGTGCCAGCAGCTTAGCGCCTAACAGGGTTGGGGAGACCCAGTACTTC. Translation gives CASSLAPNRVGETQYF.